The 20 T cell receptor beta chains listed next were all sequenced from one sample in a study of metastatic and nonmetastatic thyroid tumors. Patients were all untreated before their thyroid surgery. TCRdb reprocessed the PCR reads using MiXCR. This sample has roughly 6,900 clones; 25% to 30% occur once, and the top ten carry roughly 15%. Sequencing input: adjacent normal tissue. Source of these receptors: a male donor with papillary thyroid cancer or a benign thyroid nodule (not recorded which). Some clones in this sample may be carry-over from other donors' samples.

The V call is TRBV5-1, the J call TRBJ2-2; TRBD2 matches at 13 bases. Germline trimming cut 4 bases from V and 7 bases from J; bases unmatched to any gene: 4. Germline V lookup: CDR1 SGHRS, CDR2 YFSETQ. The CDR3 loop spans 15 amino acids. The CDR3 is CASSQLAGGLGELFF. CDR3 nucleotide sequence: TGCGCCAGCAGCCAACTAGCGGGAGGGCTCGGGGAGCTGTTTTTT.

This clone is termed medium-sized (0.01 to 0.1%). This sequence joins TRBV10-3 and TRBJ2-2, with 10 bases matching TRBD2. The junction had 3 bases not matched to a gene; V was cut back by 4 bases and J by 4 bases. Germline-derived CDR1 and CDR2 are ENHRY and SYGVKD. The length of the CDR3 is 15 residues. The CDR3 DNA reads as TGTGCCATCAGTGTGTTAGCGGGAGGCACCGGGGAGCTGTTTTTT. Its protein is CAISVLAGGTGELFF.

The chain couples TRBV4-3 to TRBJ1-4; a possible D gene is TRBD1 (6 bases). V gave up 0 bases and J gave up 0 bases, with 11 bases separating them. The CDR3 is 17 residues long. Germline CDR1 reads LGHNA; CDR2 reads YSLEER. DNA of the CDR3: TGCGCCAGCAGCCAAGACCGAACAGGGCCAACTAATGAAAAACTGTTTTTT. Its translation is CASSQDRTGPTNEKLFF.

This clone turned up a few times. CDR3: CASSQDRGGHGYTF. The CDR3 nucleotides are TGTGCCAGCAGCCAGGACAGGGGGGGGCATGGCTACACCTTC. This chain uses TRBV6-1 with TRBJ1-2; 10 nucleotides line up with TRBD1. CDR1 and CDR2 from the germline V gene are MNHNS and SASEGT. The V and J ends lost 6 bases and 6 bases, in that order; junction bases with no gene match: 7. The CDR3 has 14 residues.

The chain recombines TRBV7-6 with TRBJ2-3, with 10 bases aligning to TRBD2. Germline CDR1 and CDR2: SGHVS and FNYEAQ. The CDR3 is made up of 18 amino acids. V lost 5 bases to trimming and J lost 1 base; unmatched junction nucleotides: 12. The CDR3 loop is CASSPGLAPQPGTDTQYF. In DNA, the CDR3 is TGTGCCAGCAGCCCGGGACTAGCGCCCCAACCGGGCACAGATACGCAGTATTTT. Full variable domain (outside the CDR3, taken from reference TRBV7-6 and TRBJ2-3): GAGVSQSPRYKVTKRGQDVALRCDPISGHVSLYWYRQALGQGPEFLTYFNYEAQQDKSGLPNDRFSAERPEGSISTLTIQRTEQRDSAMYRCASSPGLAPQPGTDTQYFGPGTRLTVL.

The chain carries TRBV19 and TRBJ2-7; D remains ambiguous. The germline V gene has CDR1 LNHDA and CDR2 SQIVND (reference sequence). V lost 3 bases and J lost 6, with 15 bases in between. The CDR3 length is 14 residues. CDR3 DNA sequence: TGTGCCAGTAGTATGGATTACTTACGTTCCGAGCAGTACTTC. The encoded protein is CASSMDYLRSEQYF.

This chain links TRBV19 with TRBJ1-5; D is possibly TRBD1 (6 bases). V lost 11 bases to trimming and J lost 2 bases, with 16 bases between them. CDR3 length: 14 residues. The V gene's germline CDR1 is LNHDA and CDR2 SQIVND (reference sequence). The CDR3 sequence: CASEGGRGNQPQHF. Written as DNA, the CDR3 is TGTGCCTCCGAGGGGGGGCGCGGCAATCAGCCCCAGCATTTT.

In DNA, the CDR3 is TGCAGTGCTCCACTCCCTCCCTACGAGCAGTACTTC. It translates to CSAPLPPYEQYF. The chain uses TRBV20-1 and TRBJ2-7; D gene ambiguous. V shed 5 bases and J shed 2 bases, with 10 bases lying between them. CDR3 length: 12 amino acids. Per the germline V gene, CDR1 is DFQATT and CDR2 is SNEGSKA (reference sequence).

This clone is medium-sized. V gene TRBV6-4 combines with J gene TRBJ2-2; 10 bases line up with TRBD2. The CDR3 contains 16 residues. Germline V gene lookup returns CDR1 MRHNA and CDR2 SNTAGT. J gave up 3 bases and V 0 bases, and 1 base lay outside the gene matches. The CDR3 sequence is CASSDSGTSDTGELFF. DNA for the CDR3: TGTGCCAGCAGTGACTCGGGGACTAGCGACACCGGGGAGCTGTTTTTT.

Remarks on this clone: Relative to the germline gene, one junction end is altered; a read error may explain this. V usage is TRBV6-8 and J usage is TRBJ1-5; D remains ambiguous. CDR3 length: 16 residues. The germline CDR1 and CDR2 sequences are MNHGY and SAAAGT. The CDR3 spells CACSLEEDLAEQPEHF. The DNA of the CDR3 is TGTGCCTGCAGCTTGGAGGAGGACTTAGCGGAACAGCCCGAGCATTTT.

The chain combines TRBV28 with TRBJ2-2; 10 bases are shared with TRBD2. The J segment lost 5 bases and the V segment lost 7 bases, leaving 7 bases of the junction unmatched. Germline V gene sequence: CDR1 MDHEN, CDR2 SYDVKM. The CDR3 consists of 15 residues. Here the CDR3 reads CASISAGGRTGELFF. CDR3 nucleotides: TGTGCCAGCATCTCAGCGGGAGGGCGGACCGGGGAGCTGTTTTTT.

This clone occurred a few times. A much larger clone differs from this one at a single base, so this may be a read error. This CDR3 is also generated by other DNA sequences in the sample. The rearrangement uses TRBV2 and TRBJ2-3; 10 bases align to TRBD1. This CDR3 is 14 amino acids long. Germline CDR1 SNHLY, CDR2 FYNNEI. The CDR3 coding sequence is TGTGCTAGCAGGGACGGACAGGGGGTAGATACGCAGTATTTT. Protein product: CASRDGQGVDTQYF.

V is TRBV11-1 and J is TRBJ2-7; D may be TRBD1 or TRBD2 (5 bases each). Looked up from germline, CDR1 is SGHAT and CDR2 is FQDESV (reference sequence). The CDR3 is 16 amino acids. V lost 4 bases and J 4 bases, leaving 20 bases between the germline ends. This chain's CDR3 is CASSSYRCGRVYEQYF. The CDR3 DNA follows: TGTGCCAGCAGCTCTTACAGGTGTGGGAGAGTGTACGAGCAGTACTTC.

The chain is built from TRBV6-2 or TRBV6-3 and TRBJ2-1, with D possibly being TRBD1 or TRBD2 (5 bases each). The germline V gene encodes CDR1 MNHEY and CDR2 SVGEGT. This CDR3 is 13 amino acids long. Trimming cost V 6 bases and J 6 bases, with 12 bases left between them. The CDR3 DNA is TGTGCCAGCAGGTCCCCGGGGACCAATGAGCAGTTCTTC. This translates into CASRSPGTNEQFF.

This clone occurred a few times. The chain employs TRBV6-1 and TRBJ1-2; 9 bases agree with TRBD1. In germline, CDR1 is MNHNS, CDR2 SASEGT. The CDR3 spans 16 residues. With 10 bases clipped from V and 3 bases from J, the junction kept 15 bases outside the gene matches. The CDR3: CATHYGAGTGYYGYTF. For the CDR3, the DNA is TGTGCCACCCACTATGGGGCCGGGACAGGGTACTATGGCTACACCTTC.

This clone was detected only a few times. Because the CDR3 is missing its conserved closing phenylalanine or tryptophan, this is likely a read error. The chain has TRBV6-1 and TRBJ2-7; D uncertain. With 6 bases removed from V and 6 bases from J, the gap between germline ends came to 15 bases. The CDR3 consists of 13 residues. Germline values: CDR1 MNHNS, CDR2 SASEGT. The CDR3, as DNA: TGTGCCAGCAGCCCTCCGGCCCGGGCCGAGCAGTACTTA. It encodes CASSPPARAEQYL.

This clone showed up just a few times. This chain joins TRBV2 and TRBJ2-1; D gene uncertain. Germline V gives CDR1 SNHLY, CDR2 FYNNEI. This CDR3 has 17 amino acids. Deletions cut 3 bases from V and 6 bases from J, with 21 bases between. The CDR3 loop is CASSDPLSDGPRNEQFF. The CDR3 coding sequence is TGTGCCAGCAGTGACCCCCTTTCGGACGGTCCCCGCAATGAGCAGTTCTTC.

Worth noting for this clone: This clone may be a read error of a much larger clone one base away. This chain joins TRBV5-1 and TRBJ1-2; tentatively, D is TRBD1 (5 bases). The CDR3 extends over 15 amino acids. Trimming took off 0 bases at V and 4 bases at J, with 13 bases between the two ends. Germline V gene data show CDR1 as SGHRS and CDR2 as YFSETQ. CDR3 amino acids: CASSLEPVTAYGYTF. As DNA, the CDR3 is TGCGCCAGCAGCTTGGAACCGGTGACAGCCTATGGCTACACCTTC.

This clone turned up a few times. The rearrangement links TRBV4-2 to TRBJ2-7; weak D call: TRBD2 (6 bases). This CDR3 is built from 13 residues. The germline CDR1 and CDR2 sequences are LGHNA and YNFKEQ. V dropped 8 bases and J dropped 3 bases, with 14 bases sitting between them. CDR3 sequence (DNA): TGTGCCAGCCAGGAGGGGAAGGACTACGAGCAGTACTTC. Translated, it gives CASQEGKDYEQYF.

Here the CDR3 reads CASSPFRENTEAFF. In nucleotides, the CDR3 is TGTGCCAGCAGCCCCTTTCGGGAAAACACTGAAGCTTTCTTT. The gene calls are TRBV9 and TRBJ1-1; no clear D. The CDR3 length is 14 residues. Germline CDR1 is SGDLS and CDR2 is YYNGEE. The V and J ends lost 4 bases and 2 bases respectively, with 12 bases between them.